The 16 T cell receptor beta chains presented below share a single source sample, sequenced in a study of CD8 T cells in ankylosing spondylitis. Study findings and constraints: About 8 highly homologous variants made up a TCR beta motif, and this motif appeared characteristic of ankylosing spondylitis blood.

TCRdb processed the 5' RACE reads anew with MiXCR; each CDR3 protein has one entry. The table includes about 750,000 distinct CDR3 sequences, roughly 20% detected once. Their antigens remain unidentified. The sample was blood, either unsorted or a sorted T cell fraction (not recorded which). The receptor set was obtained from a male donor with ankylosing spondylitis.

The chain carries TRBV12-3 or TRBV12-4 and TRBJ1-1; TRBD1 is a possible D gene (5 bases). The CDR3 is 15 amino acids. V gave up 3 bases and J gave up 3 bases, with 14 bases separating them. Here the CDR3 DNA reads TGTGCCAGCAGTTTTGGGCCAGGGTGGTACACTGAAGCTTTCTTT. Amino acid sequence: CASSFGPGWYTEAFF.

This chain joins TRBV15 and TRBJ2-1; 7 bases agree with TRBD1. Looked up from germline, CDR1 is LNHNV and CDR2 is YYDKDF (reference sequence). The junction had 3 bases not matched to a gene; V was cut back by 1 base and J by 0 bases. The CDR3 loop spans 16 amino acids. CDR3 sequence: CATSRVAGGSYNEQFF. DNA of the CDR3: TGTGCCACCAGCAGAGTCGCAGGGGGCTCCTACAATGAGCAGTTCTTC. The entire variable domain, with the rest obtained from reference TRBV15 and TRBJ2-1, is as follows: DAMVIQNPRYQVTQFGKPVTLSCSQTLNHNVMYWYQQKSSQAPKLLFHYYDKDFNNEADTPDNFQSRRPNTSFCFLDIRSPGLGDTAMYLCATSRVAGGSYNEQFFGPGTRLTVL.

There are a few counts of this clonotype. This chain connects TRBV14 to TRBJ2-3, with 9 nucleotides matching TRBD2. CDR3 length equals 13 residues. The germline V gene has CDR1 SGHDN and CDR2 FVKESK. With 8 bases clipped from V and 6 bases from J, the junction kept 6 bases outside the gene matches. The CDR3 DNA is TGTGCCAGCCAGGGACTAGCCGACGATACGCAGTATTTT. Its protein is CASQGLADDTQYF.

The V gene is TRBV11-1, the J gene TRBJ2-1, with 14 bases fitting TRBD2. From germline, CDR1 is SGHAT and CDR2 FQDESV (reference sequence). This CDR3 spans 19 amino acids. V dropped 5 bases and J dropped 0; count of bases not matched to a gene: 9. This CDR3 reads CASSTGLAGGQSSYNEQFF. Here the CDR3 DNA reads TGTGCCAGCAGCACCGGACTAGCGGGAGGCCAGAGCTCCTACAATGAGCAGTTCTTC.

About this clonotype itself: The junction departs from the called germline gene at one end, perhaps through a read error. V and J are TRBV7-9 and TRBJ2-3, with 8 bases aligning to TRBD2. CDR1 SEHNR and CDR2 FQNEAQ come from the germline V gene (reference sequence). This CDR3 contains 13 residues. CDR3: CASSIAGTDTQYF. CDR3 coding DNA: TGTGCCAGCAGCATAGCGGGGACAGATACGCAGTATTTT.

This clonotype appeared a few times. The gene calls are TRBV12-3 or TRBV12-4 and TRBJ2-3; D is unclear. V lost 4 bases and J lost 2, with 13 bases in between. CDR3 size: 15 residues. The CDR3 sequence: CASSYVGLYTDTQYF. As DNA, the CDR3 is TGTGCCAGCAGTTACGTAGGGCTCTACACAGATACGCAGTATTTT.

This clonotype was detected a few times. The gene calls are TRBV20-1 and TRBJ2-5, with 7 bases identical to TRBD2. The CDR3 sequence is 13 residues long. J was trimmed by 0 bases and V by 5 bases; bases with no gene match: 3. The germline gives CDR1 DFQATT, CDR2 SNEGSKA (reference sequence). CDR3: CSAGSGYQETQYF. In DNA, the CDR3 is TGCAGTGCTGGTAGCGGGTACCAAGAGACCCAGTACTTC.

This clonotype was found a few times. The rearrangement uses TRBV12-3 or TRBV12-4 and TRBJ1-1, with 7 bases identical to TRBD1. The V gene end was trimmed by 2 bases and the J gene end by 4 bases; junction bases not matched to a gene: 7. The CDR3 is 15 residues long. Here the CDR3 DNA reads TGTGCCAGCAGTTTACCAACAGGGGTCCCCACTGAAGCTTTCTTT. It encodes CASSLPTGVPTEAFF.

This chain uses TRBV7-2 with TRBJ2-3, with TRBD2 identical over 8 bases. CDR1 and CDR2 (germline): SGHTA, FQGNSA. Losses at the gene ends were 3 bases for V and 7 bases for J; bases not matched to a gene: 9. The CDR3 has 15 amino acids. As DNA, the CDR3 is TGTGCCAGCAGCTTTTGGCCACTAGCGGCAAATACGCAGTATTTT. Protein product: CASSFWPLAANTQYF.

A few counts support this clonotype. This rearrangement joins TRBV6-1 to TRBJ2-5, with D possibly being TRBD1 (6 bases). The CDR3 contains 17 residues. Germline V gene sequence: CDR1 MNHNS, CDR2 SASEGT. V shed 7 bases and J shed 7 bases, with 28 bases lying between them. The DNA of the CDR3 is TGTGCCAGCACCTCGACAATCGGTGACAGGCCCTCCGGGACCCAGTACTTC. This sequence encodes CASTSTIGDRPSGTQYF.

This clonotype was detected many times. The chain recombines TRBV29-1 with TRBJ2-1, with D possibly TRBD1 on 5 matching bases. V was clipped by 6 bases and J by 7 bases, with 10 bases between them. Germline V gene data show CDR1 as SQVTM and CDR2 as ANQGSEA. This CDR3 is built from 11 residues. CDR3 in amino acids: CSVGQGNEQFF. Written as DNA, the CDR3 is TGCAGCGTAGGCCAGGGTAATGAGCAGTTCTTC.

The genes are TRBV20-1 and TRBJ1-2; D uncertain. This CDR3 contains 12 residues. V gave up 3 bases and J gave up 0 bases, with 5 bases separating them. The germline gives CDR1 DFQATT, CDR2 SNEGSKA (reference sequence). The CDR3: CSAREANYGYTF. In DNA form, the CDR3 reads TGCAGTGCTAGGGAAGCTAACTATGGCTACACCTTC.

The J gene is TRBJ2-5, the V gene TRBV12-3 or TRBV12-4; TRBD1 matches 7 bases. The ends lost 5 bases at V and 0 bases at J; junction bases unmatched: 3. The CDR3 has 14 residues. In DNA form, the CDR3 reads TGTGCCAGCAGTATACAGGGGAACCAAGAGACCCAGTACTTC. The encoded protein is CASSIQGNQETQYF.

Only a few counts were recorded for this clonotype. The chain uses TRBV20-1 and TRBJ1-1; 10 bases are shared with TRBD1. With V trimmed by 0 bases and J by 0 bases, 7 bases remained unmatched. This CDR3 has 17 residues. Germline V gene data show CDR1 as DFQATT and CDR2 as SNEGSKA (reference sequence). CDR3 in amino acids: CSARDRGTGVVNTEAFF. DNA of the CDR3: TGCAGTGCTAGAGATCGGGGGACAGGGGTGGTGAACACTGAAGCTTTCTTT.

V is TRBV5-1 and J is TRBJ1-5; TRBD1 aligns across 8 bases. Trimming cost V 4 bases and J 5 bases; bases outside gene matches: 5. The CDR3 is 14 amino acids. In germline, CDR1 is SGHRS, CDR2 YFSETQ. Here the CDR3 DNA reads TGCGCCAGCAGCCGATCAGGGGGCGATCAGCCCCAGCATTTT. It yields the protein CASSRSGGDQPQHF.

The CDR3 DNA sequence: TGTGCCAGCAGTTACGGAGCGGCCTCCTACAATGAGCAGTTCTTC. It is translated as CASSYGAASYNEQFF. V and J are TRBV6-5 and TRBJ2-1; D is perhaps TRBD2 (5 bases). Germline-derived CDR1 and CDR2 are MNHEY and SVGAGI. Trimming removed 2 bases at V and 0 bases at J, with 8 bases between. The CDR3 spans 15 residues.